This section outlines one T cell receptor (beta chain) sequence together with its context. Its antigen is undetermined. TCRdb re-derived calls from the 5' RACE reads in MiXCR, one entry per CDR3 protein. The repertoire holds 350,000 to 500,000 distinct CDR3 sequences, with roughly a quarter as singletons. This specimen belongs to a study of T-cell memory formation after mild COVID-19. About the research overall: There were largely donor-specific TCR clusters.

This CDR3 contains 17 residues. Unmatched junction bases numbered 6, after V lost 0 bases and J lost 3 bases. Germline assignment: CDR1 MGHRA and CDR2 YSYEKL. Study outcomes and limitations: The study found contracting CD4+ clones mainly in CM and EM and contracting CD8+ clones in EMRA. Some responding clones appeared in pre-infection memory, suggesting cross-reactive memory joined. Researchers could not confirm that second-wave clones peaking on day 37 targeted SARS-CoV-2.

The chain couples TRBV4-1 to TRBJ2-3; 10 bases are a match to TRBD2. The sequenced sample consisted of PBMCs or a T cell subset sorted from them (not recorded which). The TCR originated in an adult woman who had mild COVID-19 (a few samples of this study predate the infection). Cell type and time point are not known. The CDR3 sequence is CASSQEPSGGATDTQYF. CDR3 coding DNA: TGCGCCAGCAGCCAAGAGCCAAGCGGGGGGGCGACAGATACGCAGTATTTT.